The entry that follows covers one T cell receptor beta chain sequence. As yet, its antigen is unknown. The V end lost 1 base, the J end lost 3 bases, and 16 bases lay between the germline ends. The CDR3 runs to 15 residues. Germline CDR1 reads GTSNPN; CDR2 reads SVGIG (reference sequence). This entry belongs to a study of metastatic and nonmetastatic thyroid tumors. The wider study: Malignant thyroid and benign thyroid patients provided blood and tumor or nodule tissue whose repertoires were compared. Study-wide results and limits: Malignant thyroid tumors reportedly had TCR beta diversity that was significantly higher than in benign nodules, in blood and tumor.

Under the authors' procedure: It was from CDR3 differences across clinicopathological groups that a distant-metastasis classifier for papillary thyroid cancer was built. MiXCR reprocessed the PCR reads for TCRdb. These V and J calls rely on TCRdb rather than the paper's analysis. This sample yields about 12,000 clones, of which 20% to 30% are seen a single time; around 12% belongs to the top ten. Thyroid surgery had not been preceded by any treatment in any patient. The chain recombines TRBV30 with TRBJ2-7; tentative D call: TRBD2 (5 bases). This TCR was recovered from a female donor with papillary thyroid cancer or a benign thyroid nodule (not recorded which). Some clones in this sample may be carry-over from other donors' samples. Sequenced: adjacent normal tissue. The CDR3 loop reads CAWSAGPPGVYEQYF. The CDR3 DNA reads as TGTGCCTGGAGTGCCGGCCCCCCCGGGGTCTACGAGCAGTACTTC.